Sequencing of this TCR beta chain was carried out in a study of CD8 T cell repertoires and HIV-1 epitope variants. Sequencing was performed with immunoSEQ multiplex PCR; in TCRdb, only in-frame clones are kept and a portion is missing. The sample carries a few thousand clones, about 67% recorded once. Comments on this clone: Its antigen is as yet unknown.

Germline-derived CDR1 and CDR2 are SGHNT and YYREEE (reference sequence). The CDR3 has 14 residues. Trimming left V 0 bases short and J 5 bases short, with 8 bases between. This chain connects TRBV5-4 to TRBJ2-2; weak D call: TRBD2 (5 bases). The specimen sequenced was cultured CD8+ T cells derived from PBMCs. The origin of this receptor is a male donor with HIV. The CDR3: CASSLATGTGELFF. CDR3 in DNA: TGTGCCAGCAGCTTGGCCACGGGGACCGGGGAGCTGTTTTTT.